Each of the 27 T cell receptor beta chains below was sequenced from the same sample in a study of cytomegalovirus exposure and HLA in healthy donors. The method was immunoSEQ multiplex PCR; TCRdb's version includes in-frame clones alone and lacks a portion of them. The data contain under 200,000 clones, about 90% of them singletons. Sequenced material: PBMCs. The receptors here all came from a woman aged 18-30 years in good health and CMV-seropositive.

This chain links TRBV6-1 with TRBJ2-5; TRBD2 aligns across 10 bases. The germline V gene encodes CDR1 MNHNS and CDR2 SASEGT. This CDR3 spans 17 amino acids. Germline trimming cut 4 bases from V and 3 bases from J; bases unmatched to any gene: 11. The CDR3 sequence is CASSAQGSGREKETQYF. In DNA form, the CDR3 reads TGTGCCAGCAGTGCCCAGGGAAGCGGGAGGGAAAAAGAGACCCAGTACTTC.

V gene TRBV30 combines with J gene TRBJ2-5; tentative D call: TRBD2 (7 bases). V lost 0 bases and J lost 5, with 19 bases in between. The V gene's germline CDR1 is GTSNPN and CDR2 SVGIG (reference sequence). This CDR3 region has 16 residues. CDR3: CAWSVLRLEGGETQYF. In nucleotides, the CDR3 is TGTGCCTGGAGTGTACTCCGACTAGAGGGGGGGGAGACCCAGTACTTC.

This clone was counted a few times. The gene calls are TRBV29-1 and TRBJ1-1; TRBD1 is a possible D gene (5 bases). CDR1 is SQVTM, CDR2 ANQGSEA, per germline. The CDR3 sequence is 12 residues long. Trimming left V 3 bases short and J 1 base short, with 6 bases between. DNA of the CDR3: TGCAGCGTTGACGGGGGGAACACTGAAGCTTTCTTT. Encoded protein: CSVDGGNTEAFF.

The chain has TRBV10-3 and TRBJ2-1; tentative D call: TRBD2 (7 bases). The CDR3 sequence is 17 residues long. Germline assignment: CDR1 ENHRY and CDR2 SYGVKD. V was shortened by 0 bases and J by 0 bases, with 12 bases between the two germline ends. The CDR3 reads CAISESVGGGSYNEQFF. Written as DNA, the CDR3 is TGTGCCATCAGTGAGTCGGTGGGAGGGGGCTCCTACAATGAGCAGTTCTTC.

The chain carries TRBV11-2 and TRBJ2-1; maybe TRBD1 (7 bases). CDR3 length: 16 residues. Trimming took off 5 bases at V and 2 bases at J, with 16 bases between the two ends. The V gene's germline CDR1 is SGHAT and CDR2 FQNNGV. The CDR3 DNA follows: TGTGCCAGCAGCGCGCGGGACAGTTCACCCTACAATGAGCAGTTCTTC. It is translated as CASSARDSSPYNEQFF.

This clone is a singleton in its sample. The genes are TRBV9 and TRBJ1-1, with D possibly TRBD1 on 6 matching bases. Trimming took off 4 bases at V and 5 bases at J, with 12 bases between the two ends. Per germline, CDR1 SGDLS and CDR2 YYNGEE. This CDR3 has 13 residues. For the CDR3, the DNA is TGTGCCAGCAGCCAAGGGGGTGAAACTGAAGCTTTCTTT. Protein: CASSQGGETEAFF. The full variable domain, its missing parts supplied by reference TRBV9 and TRBJ1-1, is DSGVTQTPKHLITATGQRVTLRCSPRSGDLSVYWYQQSLDQGLQFLIQYYNGEERAKGNILERFSAQQFPDLHSELNLSSLELGDSALYFCASSQGGETEAFFGQGTRLTVV.

V and J are TRBV7-6 and TRBJ2-7, with 8 positions matching TRBD1. The V and J ends lost 1 base and 1 base, in that order; junction bases with no gene match: 0. There are 14 residues in the CDR3. Looked up from germline, CDR1 is SGHVS and CDR2 is FNYEAQ. CDR3: CASSLGDRSYEQYF. The CDR3 DNA reads TGTGCCAGCAGCTTAGGGGACAGGTCCTACGAGCAGTACTTC.

This chain links TRBV5-5 with TRBJ2-7; D is unresolved. Trimming left V 2 bases short and J 3 bases short, with 3 bases between. The germline CDR1 and CDR2 sequences are SGHKS and YYEKEE (reference sequence). The CDR3 loop spans 11 amino acids. The CDR3 spells CASSFGYEQYF. The DNA of the CDR3 is TGTGCCAGCAGCTTCGGCTACGAGCAGTACTTC.

This sequence joins TRBV27 and TRBJ1-2, with D possibly TRBD1 on 5 matching bases. This CDR3 spans 12 amino acids. Germline-derived CDR1 and CDR2 are MNHEY and SMNVEV (reference sequence). V was clipped by 11 bases and J by 4 bases, with 14 bases between them. In DNA form, the CDR3 reads TGTGCCTGTCGGGGGGTGGGCTATGGCTACACCTTC. Protein: CACRGVGYGYTF.

The J gene is TRBJ2-7, the V gene TRBV14; the D gene is possibly TRBD1 (5 bases). The germline V and J ends were trimmed by 0 bases and 4 bases, with 13 bases remaining between them. Germline CDR1 reads SGHDN; CDR2 reads FVKESK. This CDR3 has 15 residues. CDR3 in DNA: TGTGCCAGCAGCCAAGAAGGGGCCTTCGGGTACGAGCAGTACTTC. Translated: CASSQEGAFGYEQYF. Filled out from reference TRBV14 and TRBJ2-7, the complete variable domain reads EAGVTQFPSHSVIEKGQTVTLRCDPISGHDNLYWYRRVMGKEIKFLLHFVKESKQDESGMPNNRFLAERTGGTYSTLKVQPAELEDSGVYFCASSQEGAFGYEQYFGPGTRLTVT.

This clone was counted once. The chain is built from TRBV2 and TRBJ2-1; no clear D gene. From germline, CDR1 is SNHLY and CDR2 FYNNEI. This CDR3 contains 12 residues. V was cut by 5 bases and J by 8 bases, with 10 bases left in between. The DNA of the CDR3 is TGTGCCAGCAGTATGTCTAGGTATGAGCAGTTCTTC. As protein: CASSMSRYEQFF.

This clone was seen once. This rearrangement joins TRBV29-1 to TRBJ2-1, with 9 bases identical to TRBD2. The germline V gene encodes CDR1 SQVTM and CDR2 ANQGSEA. J was trimmed by 7 bases and V by 7 bases; bases with no gene match: 17. The CDR3 is 16 residues long. CDR3 DNA: TGCAGCGGAGGACTCCCTAGCGGGAAAGGTCGGAATGAGCAGTTCTTC. It specifies CSGGLPSGKGRNEQFF.

The chain is built from TRBV14 and TRBJ1-2, with TRBD1 identical over 12 bases. The CDR3 spans 15 residues. The germline CDR1 and CDR2 sequences are SGHDN and FVKESK. V dropped 4 bases and J dropped 5; count of bases not matched to a gene: 5. Here the CDR3 reads CASSRPGQGAYGYTF. In DNA form, the CDR3 reads TGTGCCAGCAGCCGACCGGGACAGGGGGCTTATGGCTACACCTTC.

The V gene is TRBV5-5, the J gene TRBJ1-2; D possibly corresponds to TRBD1 (5 bases). This CDR3 spans 15 amino acids. Germline assignment: CDR1 SGHKS and CDR2 YYEKEE (reference sequence). V was clipped by 0 bases and J by 7 bases, with 16 bases between them. DNA of the CDR3: TGTGCCAGCAGCTTGGCTTCTGTGGCAGGGATTGGCTACACCTTC. Translated: CASSLASVAGIGYTF. The entire variable domain, with the rest obtained from reference TRBV5-5 and TRBJ1-2, is as follows: DAGVTQSPTHLIKTRGQQVTLRCSPISGHKSVSWYQQVLGQGPQFIFQYYEKEERGRGNFPDRFSARQFPNYSSELNVNALLLGDSALYLCASSLASVAGIGYTFGSGTRLTVV.

This chain uses TRBV28 with TRBJ2-3, with D perhaps matching TRBD1 (6 bases). From germline, CDR1 is MDHEN and CDR2 SYDVKM. There are 14 residues in the CDR3. V gave up 2 bases and J gave up 2 bases, with 8 bases separating them. The CDR3 DNA sequence: TGTGCCAGCAGTTTACACAGGGACACAGATACGCAGTATTTT. Its translation: CASSLHRDTDTQYF.

The chain carries TRBV28 and TRBJ2-7, with D tentatively TRBD2 (5 bases). V was clipped by 6 bases and J by 3 bases, with 9 bases between them. CDR1 and CDR2 from the germline V gene are MDHEN and SYDVKM. The CDR3 is 12 amino acids. The CDR3 region has the DNA TGTGCCAGCAGCTTTGACTACTACGAGCAGTACTTC. Translated: CASSFDYYEQYF.

The V gene is TRBV29-1, the J gene TRBJ2-5; D possibly corresponds to TRBD2 (5 bases). This CDR3 is 13 amino acids long. The V gene's germline CDR1 is SQVTM and CDR2 ANQGSEA. V lost 6 bases and J lost 0, with 11 bases in between. DNA for the CDR3: TGCAGCGTCCCGTCGGACTACCAAGAGACCCAGTACTTC. Translating gives CSVPSDYQETQYF.

The chain is built from TRBV27 and TRBJ2-2; 14 nucleotides match TRBD2. CDR3 size: 18 residues. V shed 4 bases, J shed 6 bases, and the junction held 10 bases outside the gene matches. From germline, CDR1 is MNHEY and CDR2 SMNVEV (reference sequence). CDR3 DNA: TGTGCCAGCAGTTCGGGACTAGCGGGAGTAAGGATTGCCGGGGAGCTGTTTTTT. Translated, it gives CASSSGLAGVRIAGELFF.

The rearrangement links TRBV5-1 to TRBJ2-5; D not resolved. The V end was cut by 0 bases, the J end by 1 base, with 7 bases between. CDR1 and CDR2 from the germline V gene are SGHRS and YFSETQ. The CDR3 spans 14 residues. The CDR3 is CASSLAPTQETQYF. The CDR3 DNA sequence: TGCGCCAGCAGCTTGGCTCCTACCCAAGAGACCCAGTACTTC. The whole variable domain, remainder taken from reference TRBV5-1 and TRBJ2-5, is KAGVTQTPRYLIKTRGQQVTLSCSPISGHRSVSWYQQTPGQGLQFLFEYFSETQRNKGNFPGRFSGRQFSNSRSEMNVSTLELGDSALYLCASSLAPTQETQYFGPGTRLLVL.

The V and J genes are TRBV19 and TRBJ2-4; 13 bases are shared with TRBD2. The CDR3 covers 24 residues. The V gene end was trimmed by 5 bases and the J gene end by 1 base; junction bases not matched to a gene: 26. Germline V gene lookup returns CDR1 LNHDA and CDR2 SQIVND (reference sequence). CDR3 sequence (DNA): TGTGCCAGTAGTCCTCGCTTCGGTATCGCCGGGACTAGCGGGAAGAATGAGGCCAAAAACATTCAGTACTTC. It encodes CASSPRFGIAGTSGKNEAKNIQYF.

This chain links TRBV6-6 with TRBJ2-7, with D possibly being TRBD1 (5 bases). This CDR3 comprises 14 residues. V lost 2 bases to trimming and J lost 3 bases, with 11 bases between them. Germline V gene data show CDR1 as MNHNY and CDR2 as SVGAGI (reference sequence). CDR3 in amino acids: CASSYGRQGYEQYF. The CDR3 DNA is TGTGCCAGCAGTTACGGCCGGCAGGGCTACGAGCAGTACTTC.

This rearrangement joins TRBV28 to TRBJ1-2, with 8 nucleotides matching TRBD1. V was pared by 3 bases and J by 4 bases, with 10 bases of the junction left unmatched. This CDR3 contains 16 residues. Germline V gene data show CDR1 as MDHEN and CDR2 as SYDVKM. The CDR3 region has the DNA TGTGCCAGCAGTTTCCGACCTCAGACAGGGGCCTATGGCTACACCTTC. Its protein is CASSFRPQTGAYGYTF.

The chain combines TRBV29-1 with TRBJ1-1, with 12 bases fitting TRBD1. The CDR3 length is 14 residues. From germline, CDR1 is SQVTM and CDR2 ANQGSEA. Trimming cost V 4 bases and J 7 bases; bases outside gene matches: 7. This CDR3 is CSVAPGQGAFEAFF. DNA of the CDR3: TGCAGCGTTGCCCCGGGACAGGGGGCTTTTGAAGCTTTCTTT.

The gene calls are TRBV9 and TRBJ1-2; the match to TRBD1 covers 12 bases. CDR3 size: 16 residues. Germline assignment: CDR1 SGDLS and CDR2 YYNGEE. The junction had 6 bases not matched to a gene; V was cut back by 2 bases and J by 4 bases. The CDR3 DNA reads TGTGCCAGCAGCGTTGGGACAGGGGGCTTGGTCTATGGCTACACCTTC. Protein sequence: CASSVGTGGLVYGYTF.

This chain uses TRBV10-3 with TRBJ2-1; 9 bases line up with TRBD2. Germline CDR1 and CDR2: ENHRY and SYGVKD. The trim removed 6 bases at V and 5 bases at J, leaving 11 bases unmatched. The CDR3 has 16 residues. The CDR3 region is CAIRLSAGGPNNEQFF. The CDR3 region has the DNA TGTGCCATCAGACTCTCGGCGGGAGGGCCAAACAATGAGCAGTTCTTC.

The chain carries TRBV7-9 and TRBJ2-5, with TRBD1 matching 9 bases. Germline loops: CDR1 SEHNR, CDR2 FQNEAQ (reference sequence). The trim removed 4 bases at V and 5 bases at J, leaving 8 bases unmatched. CDR3 length: 15 residues. In nucleotides, the CDR3 is TGTGCCAGCAGCTCGGGACAGGGCAGTGAGGAGACCCAGTACTTC. Its protein product is CASSSGQGSEETQYF.

V gene TRBV19 combines with J gene TRBJ2-5, with D hard to call. Trimming took 6 bases from V and 2 from J, leaving 10 bases between them. The CDR3 has 13 amino acids. Germline CDR1 is LNHDA and CDR2 is SQIVND (reference sequence). This CDR3 reads CASSLPGQETQYF. CDR3 nucleotides: TGTGCCAGTAGCCTTCCGGGTCAAGAGACCCAGTACTTC.